The rows below give T cell receptor beta chains drawn from one sample of a study of beta chain features in type 1 diabetes. Repertoires were generated with immunoSEQ multiplex PCR, while TCRdb's copy carries only in-frame clones and drops some. The table includes 300,000 to 400,000 clones, roughly 13% detected once. Material: naive CD4+ T cells from blood. All receptors come from a woman aged 18 to 35 with type 1 diabetes. The CDR3 runs from the conserved cysteine through the conserved F or W. Each record gives: clone size, J gene, V gene, D gene, CDR3 protein, CDR3 DNA. The D gene is left open where the match is weak. Size tells how often a clone was seen (once, few, many) or the class of an expanded clone, and some rows leave it out.

abundance: NA
j_gene: TRBJ2-5
v_gene: TRBV6-5
d_gene: NA
CDR3aa: CASSYSGGEVTQYF
CDR3nt: TGTGCCAGCAGTTACTCAGGGGGAGAGGTGACCCAGTACTTC

abundance: few
j_gene: TRBJ2-1
v_gene: TRBV28
d_gene: TRBD2
CDR3aa: CASSLPSGRFNEQFF
CDR3nt: TGTGCCAGCAGTTTGCCTAGCGGGAGGTTCAATGAGCAGTTCTTC

abundance: NA
j_gene: TRBJ2-7
v_gene: TRBV6-5
d_gene: NA
CDR3aa: CASSGGPAHEQYF
CDR3nt: TGTGCCAGCAGTGGAGGCCCAGCCCACGAGCAGTACTTC

abundance: NA
j_gene: TRBJ2-7
v_gene: TRBV18
d_gene: TRBD2
CDR3aa: CASSPSGLAGGSYEQYF
CDR3nt: TGTGCCAGCTCACCATCGGGACTAGCGGGAGGTTCCTACGAGCAGTACTTC

abundance: few
j_gene: TRBJ2-2
v_gene: TRBV5-1
d_gene: NA
CDR3aa: CASSLGQPNTGELFF
CDR3nt: TGCGCCAGCAGCCTGGGACAACCTAACACCGGGGAGCTGTTTTTT

abundance: NA
j_gene: TRBJ1-2
v_gene: TRBV21-1
d_gene: NA
CDR3aa: CASSKVGVDRHYGYTF
CDR3nt: TGTGCCAGCAGCAAAGTTGGGGTGGACAGACACTATGGCTACACCTTC

abundance: few
j_gene: TRBJ1-2
v_gene: TRBV4-1
d_gene: NA
CDR3aa: CASSQDGGVIYGYTF
CDR3nt: TGCGCCAGCAGCCAAGATGGGGGGGTTATCTATGGCTACACCTTC

abundance: NA
j_gene: TRBJ2-5
v_gene: TRBV20-1
d_gene: TRBD2
CDR3aa: CTGLGGETQYF
CDR3nt: TGCACCGGACTGGGAGGGGAGACCCAGTACTTC

abundance: few
j_gene: TRBJ2-5
v_gene: TRBV6-5
d_gene: TRBD1
CDR3aa: CASSRTGQETQYF
CDR3nt: TGTGCCAGCAGTAGGACAGGTCAAGAGACCCAGTACTTC

abundance: few
j_gene: TRBJ2-4
v_gene: TRBV14
d_gene: NA
CDR3aa: CASSQDRGDKNIQYF
CDR3nt: TGTGCCAGCAGCCAAGATCGCGGTGACAAAAACATTCAGTACTTC

abundance: few
j_gene: TRBJ1-5
v_gene: TRBV9
d_gene: NA
CDR3aa: CASSPEGERQPQHF
CDR3nt: TGTGCCAGCAGCCCAGAGGGTGAGCGTCAGCCCCAGCATTTT

abundance: NA
j_gene: TRBJ2-1
v_gene: TRBV5-4
d_gene: TRBD2
CDR3aa: CASSTQTSGGNNEQFF
CDR3nt: TGTGCCAGCAGCACCCAAACTAGCGGGGGAAACAATGAGCAGTTCTTC

abundance: NA
j_gene: TRBJ2-5
v_gene: TRBV7-2
d_gene: TRBD1
CDR3aa: CASSPRTGVQETQYF
CDR3nt: TGTGCCAGCAGCCCCAGGACAGGGGTTCAAGAGACCCAGTACTTC

abundance: NA
j_gene: TRBJ2-5
v_gene: TRBV5-4
d_gene: TRBD2
CDR3aa: CASSLANWQGGRETQYF
CDR3nt: TGTGCCAGCAGCTTGGCCAATTGGCAGGGAGGGCGAGAGACCCAGTACTTC

abundance: NA
j_gene: TRBJ1-5
v_gene: TRBV9
d_gene: NA
CDR3aa: CASSVRSDQPQHF
CDR3nt: TGTGCCAGCAGCGTACGTTCCGATCAGCCCCAGCATTTT

abundance: NA
j_gene: TRBJ2-7
v_gene: TRBV29-1
d_gene: NA
CDR3aa: CSVEVSAYEQYF
CDR3nt: TGCAGCGTTGAAGTCTCAGCCTACGAGCAGTACTTC